This TCR beta chain was captured by sequencing in a study of cytomegalovirus exposure and HLA in healthy donors. Study conclusions and caveats: Later on, analysis showed that most CMV-associated TCR beta chains appeared to be HLA-restricted. The only immune exposure information that was available was CMV serostatus. Per a prior analysis, the majority of TCR beta V segments were productive roughly 90% or roughly 30% of the time. Among TCR beta chains, those listed as cytomegalovirus-associated numbered about 160.

This clone was picked up a small number of times. What it recognizes is unknown. Vbeta (60) and Jbeta (13) primers were used in the PCR. The repertoire was sequenced with immunoSEQ multiplex PCR; TCRdb's copy has only in-frame clones and lacks some. Of 150,000 to 200,000 clones in the sample, 80% were seen once. CDR1 and CDR2 from the germline V gene are LNHDA and SQIVND (reference sequence). With 6 bases clipped from V and 10 bases from J, the junction kept 11 bases outside the gene matches. The CDR3 spans 15 residues. Sequencing was done on a sample of PBMCs. This TCR was recovered from a male donor in good health and CMV-seropositive. The rearrangement links TRBV19 to TRBJ1-6, with TRBD1 matching 8 bases. The CDR3 sequence is CASRTTGTGGSPLHF. The DNA of the CDR3 is TGTGCCAGTAGAACTACCGGGACAGGCGGATCACCCCTCCACTTT.